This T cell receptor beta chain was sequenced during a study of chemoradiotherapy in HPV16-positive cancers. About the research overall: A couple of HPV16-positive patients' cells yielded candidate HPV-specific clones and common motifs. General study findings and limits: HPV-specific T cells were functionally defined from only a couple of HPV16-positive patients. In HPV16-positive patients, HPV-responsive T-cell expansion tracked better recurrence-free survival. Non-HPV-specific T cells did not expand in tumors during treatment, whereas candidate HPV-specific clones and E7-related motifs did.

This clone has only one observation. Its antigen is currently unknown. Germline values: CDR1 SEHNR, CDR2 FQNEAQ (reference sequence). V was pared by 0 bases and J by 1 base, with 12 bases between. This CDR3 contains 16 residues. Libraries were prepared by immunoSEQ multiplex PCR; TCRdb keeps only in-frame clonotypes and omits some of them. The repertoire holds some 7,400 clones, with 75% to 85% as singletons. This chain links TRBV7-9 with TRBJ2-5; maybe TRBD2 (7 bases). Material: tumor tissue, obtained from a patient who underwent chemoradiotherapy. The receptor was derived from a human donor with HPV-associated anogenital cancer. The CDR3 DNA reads TGTGCCAGCAGCTTAGCGGGGGGGGGCCCCCAAGAGACCCAGTACTTC. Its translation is CASSLAGGGPQETQYF.